These 29 T cell receptor beta chains came from one sample sequenced in a study of T-cell memory formation after mild COVID-19. TCRdb reprocessed the 5' RACE reads via MiXCR and lists one record per CDR3 protein. This table holds about 350,000 distinct CDR3 sequences, roughly 13% found once. The sequenced sample consisted of PBMCs or a T cell subset sorted from them (not recorded which). These receptors all come from a man aged 18 to 30 who had mild COVID-19 (a few samples of this study predate the infection). Cell type and time point are not known.

V is TRBV24-1 and J is TRBJ1-2; no reliable D call. V lost 4 bases and J lost 4, with 6 bases in between. The length of the CDR3 is 12 residues. The V gene's germline CDR1 is KGHDR and CDR2 SFDVKD. CDR3 residues: CATSDYGYGYTF. The DNA for the CDR3 is TGTGCCACCAGTGACTATGGCTATGGCTACACCTTC.

The sample holds many counts of this clonotype. The chain has TRBV29-1 and TRBJ2-7, with D maybe TRBD1 (6 bases). The CDR3 length is 13 residues. Trimming stripped 7 bases from V and 4 bases from J, with 17 bases between. Germline loops: CDR1 SQVTM, CDR2 ANQGSEA. The chain's CDR3 is CSARHRDKYEQYF. The CDR3 DNA follows: TGCAGCGCCCGCCACCGGGACAAATACGAGCAGTACTTC.

The chain recombines TRBV5-8 with TRBJ1-5; D call uncertain. The V end was cut by 6 bases, the J end by 5 bases, with 15 bases between. CDR1 and CDR2 (germline): SGHTS, YDEGEE. The CDR3 totals 14 residues. The CDR3 region has the DNA TGTGCCAGCAACTCGTGGGCAGAATATCAGCCCCAGCATTTT. Translating it yields CASNSWAEYQPQHF.

In its sample, this clonotype was seen a few times. The chain combines TRBV6-2 or TRBV6-3 with TRBJ2-3; D is tentatively TRBD1 or TRBD2 (5 bases each). The V gene's germline CDR1 is MNHEY and CDR2 SVGEGT. This CDR3 has 12 residues. V gave up 8 bases and J gave up 9 bases, with 15 bases separating them. The CDR3, as DNA: TGTGCCAGCTCAGGCGGCAGGGACACGCAGTATTTT. Protein: CASSGGRDTQYF.

This clonotype was detected ten times or more. The chain combines TRBV7-6 with TRBJ2-7, with D possibly being TRBD1 or TRBD2 (5 bases each). This CDR3 comprises 11 residues. Germline values: CDR1 SGHVS, CDR2 FNYEAQ. The V end was cut by 5 bases, the J end by 6 bases, with 8 bases between. The CDR3, as DNA: TGTGCCAGCAGCCTTGGGACCGAGCAGTACTTC. It translates to CASSLGTEQYF.

This clonotype was detected many times. The V call is TRBV7-2, the J call TRBJ1-6, with 9 bases lining up with TRBD1. Germline V gives CDR1 SGHTA, CDR2 FQGNSA. The CDR3 runs to 15 residues. The V and J ends lost 4 bases and 10 bases, in that order; junction bases with no gene match: 8. The CDR3 reads CASSSGGQGRSPLHF. The DNA for the CDR3 is TGTGCCAGCAGCTCCGGGGGACAGGGTAGATCACCCCTCCACTTT.

The V and J genes are TRBV20-1 and TRBJ2-3, with D perhaps matching TRBD2 (7 bases). Trimming stripped 0 bases from V and 4 bases from J, with 14 bases between. The CDR3 contains 15 residues. Germline V gene lookup returns CDR1 DFQATT and CDR2 SNEGSKA (reference sequence). The CDR3 DNA sequence: TGCAGTGCTAGAGATTCGGGGGGCCCCCCAGATACGCAGTATTTT. Amino acid sequence: CSARDSGGPPDTQYF.

This clonotype appeared a few times. V gene TRBV28 combines with J gene TRBJ2-7; TRBD1 aligns across 8 bases. Losses at the gene ends were 6 bases for V and 7 bases for J; bases not matched to a gene: 11. The CDR3 extends over 14 amino acids. Germline lookup yields CDR1 MDHEN and CDR2 SYDVKM. Here the CDR3 reads CASRDGQGIGEQYV. Written as DNA, the CDR3 is TGTGCCAGCAGGGACGGACAGGGAATAGGGGAGCAGTACGTC.

In its sample, this clonotype was seen a few times. The chain carries TRBV20-1 and TRBJ2-1; 8 positions match TRBD2. CDR3 length: 14 residues. With V trimmed by 5 bases and J by 0 bases, 3 bases remained unmatched. Germline CDR1 is DFQATT and CDR2 is SNEGSKA (reference sequence). This CDR3 is CSAWAGGSYNEQFF. In nucleotides, the CDR3 is TGCAGTGCTTGGGCGGGGGGCTCCTACAATGAGCAGTTCTTC.

At least ten counts were recorded for this clonotype. The chain uses TRBV20-1 and TRBJ2-1; a possible D gene is TRBD2 (5 bases). This CDR3 comprises 12 residues. Germline CDR1 is DFQATT and CDR2 is SNEGSKA (reference sequence). The V gene lost 2 bases and the J gene lost 8 bases, with 10 bases spanning the gap. CDR3 in DNA: TGCAGTGCTAGATTGAGCGGCTATGAGCAGTTCTTC. Translating it yields CSARLSGYEQFF.

The J gene is TRBJ2-1, the V gene TRBV24-1; TRBD1 might be the D (6 bases). V was clipped by 6 bases and J by 0 bases, with 11 bases between them. The CDR3 totals 15 residues. CDR1 is KGHDR and CDR2 is SFDVKD in the germline V gene. In nucleotides, the CDR3 is TGTGCCACCAGTACAGGGTCGGGCTCCTACAATGAGCAGTTCTTC. It specifies CATSTGSGSYNEQFF.

The sample holds many counts of this clonotype. The V gene is TRBV6-4, the J gene TRBJ1-1, with D unclear. The CDR3 spans 13 residues. Per germline, CDR1 MRHNA and CDR2 SNTAGT. V was cut by 6 bases and J by 1 base, with 9 bases left in between. The CDR3 region has the DNA TGTGCCAGCAGCTTTTCGGAGAACACTGAAGCTTTCTTT. Translating it yields CASSFSENTEAFF.

This clonotype was detected only a few times. The CDR3: CASSQGLSFGNTIYF. The DNA for the CDR3 is TGTGCCAGCAGCCAAGGTCTAAGTTTTGGAAACACCATATATTTT. The rearrangement uses TRBV3-1 and TRBJ1-3, with D unresolved. V lost 1 base and J lost 3, with 10 bases in between. Germline loops: CDR1 LGHDT, CDR2 YNNKEL (reference sequence). This CDR3 is 15 amino acids long.

The chain recombines TRBV5-1 with TRBJ1-3; TRBD1 agrees at 7 bases. The CDR3 contains 16 residues. Germline-derived CDR1 and CDR2 are SGHRS and YFSETQ. The V and J ends lost 4 bases and 1 base, in that order; junction bases with no gene match: 8. The CDR3 DNA reads as TGCGCCAGCAGCCCCGGACAGGAGGCATCTGGAAACACCATATATTTT. Encoded protein: CASSPGQEASGNTIYF.

The gene calls are TRBV20-1 and TRBJ2-7; 15 bases fit TRBD2. The CDR3 is 14 residues long. Germline V CDR1 and CDR2: DFQATT, SNEGSKA (reference sequence). V shed 5 bases, J shed 11 bases, and the junction held 10 bases outside the gene matches. This chain's CDR3 is CSAPRPGLAGGEYF. CDR3 nucleotide sequence: TGCAGTGCTCCCCGACCGGGACTAGCGGGGGGCGAGTACTTC.

This chain connects TRBV5-1 to TRBJ1-1; D perhaps matches TRBD1 (6 bases). CDR3 length equals 12 residues. V shed 4 bases and J shed 10 bases, with 14 bases lying between them. Germline CDR1 reads SGHRS; CDR2 reads YFSETQ. The CDR3 nucleotides are TGCGCCAGCAGCGTAGAGGGGGTGATAGCTTTCTTT. Its translation: CASSVEGVIAFF.

The chain uses TRBV28 and TRBJ2-7, with 13 bases lining up with TRBD2. The CDR3 covers 15 residues. Per germline, CDR1 MDHEN and CDR2 SYDVKM. Unmatched junction bases numbered 4, after V lost 5 bases and J lost 3 bases. CDR3 coding DNA: TGTGCCAGCAGTCCGAGACTAGCGGGGGGCTACGAGCAGTACTTC. Translation gives CASSPRLAGGYEQYF.

This clonotype was found a few times. This chain links TRBV5-1 with TRBJ1-1; 7 bases are a match to TRBD1. Trimming cost V 2 bases and J 2 bases; bases outside gene matches: 3. The CDR3 is made up of 14 amino acids. The germline V gene has CDR1 SGHRS and CDR2 YFSETQ. The CDR3 spells CASSFAGGNTEAFF. The CDR3 coding sequence is TGCGCCAGCAGCTTCGCAGGGGGTAACACTGAAGCTTTCTTT.

This clonotype was observed a handful of times. The genes are TRBV7-3 and TRBJ2-3; TRBD2 agrees at 12 bases. The CDR3 contains 21 residues. Germline lookup yields CDR1 SGHTA and CDR2 FQGTGA. V lost 5 bases, J lost 4 bases, and 22 bases stayed unmatched. The CDR3 region has the DNA TGTGCCAGCAGCACGCACAGGGAGCGGGCTAGCGGGGGGGCCTCCTCAGATACGCAGTATTTT. Translated: CASSTHRERASGGASSDTQYF.

J is TRBJ2-7 and V is TRBV7-9; possibly TRBD2 for D (6 bases). CDR3 length: 15 residues. Trimming shortened V by 5 bases and J by 4 bases, and 18 bases separated the two germline ends. CDR1 is SEHNR, CDR2 FQNEAQ, per germline (reference sequence). The CDR3, as DNA: TGTGCCAGCAGCACGGAGGCCGCGGGACGATACGAGCAGTACGTC. Translated: CASSTEAAGRYEQYV.

The sample holds a few counts of this clonotype. The chain employs TRBV2 and TRBJ1-5, with D unresolved. Germline CDR1 SNHLY, CDR2 FYNNEI. V shed 7 bases and J shed 3 bases, with 7 bases lying between them. The CDR3 is 12 amino acids. DNA for the CDR3: TGTGCCAGCAATAAGCACAATCAGCCCCAGCATTTT. Amino acid sequence: CASNKHNQPQHF. The whole variable domain, filled in from reference TRBV2 and TRBJ1-5, reads EPEVTQTPSHQVTQMGQEVILRCVPISNHLYFYWYRQILGQKVEFLVSFYNNEISEKSEIFDDQFSVERPDGSNFTLKIRSTKLEDSAMYFCASNKHNQPQHFGDGTRLSIL.

This chain connects TRBV27 to TRBJ2-4; no firm D call. The CDR3 is 15 residues long. Germline assignment: CDR1 MNHEY and CDR2 SMNVEV (reference sequence). Trimming removed 5 bases at V and 0 bases at J, with 11 bases between. CDR3 protein: CASSPGPSAKNIQYF. DNA of the CDR3: TGTGCCAGCAGTCCCGGGCCATCAGCCAAAAACATTCAGTACTTC.

The chain has TRBV5-1 and TRBJ2-3, with TRBD1 matching over 11 bases. Germline V gives CDR1 SGHRS, CDR2 YFSETQ. V was pared by 2 bases and J by 4 bases, with 3 bases of the junction left unmatched. The CDR3 has 15 amino acids. The DNA for the CDR3 is TGCGCCAGCAGCTTTGGGACAGGGGGACCAGATACGCAGTATTTT. Amino acids: CASSFGTGGPDTQYF. Full variable domain (missing parts from reference TRBV5-1 and TRBJ2-3): KAGVTQTPRYLIKTRGQQVTLSCSPISGHRSVSWYQQTPGQGLQFLFEYFSETQRNKGNFPGRFSGRQFSNSRSEMNVSTLELGDSALYLCASSFGTGGPDTQYFGPGTRLTVL.

This chain joins TRBV19 and TRBJ1-5; the match to TRBD1 covers 10 bases. The CDR3 length is 16 residues. V trimming: 6 bases; J trimming: 5 bases; junction bases outside the gene matches: 10. The V gene's germline CDR1 is LNHDA and CDR2 SQIVND (reference sequence). The CDR3 DNA follows: TGTGCCAGTAGACCGGGACAGGGGACAGGCGATCAGCCCCAGCATTTT. Residues: CASRPGQGTGDQPQHF.

This clonotype has more than one count but fewer than ten. CDR3 amino acids: CASSHPAGSYNEQFF. The CDR3 DNA reads TGTGCCAGCAGCCATCCGGCGGGGAGCTACAATGAGCAGTTCTTC. This sequence joins TRBV11-1 and TRBJ2-1, with a tentative D call TRBD2 (6 bases). Between the trimmed V and J ends, which lost 5 bases and 3 bases, there was a span of 14 bases. Germline V CDR1 and CDR2: SGHAT, FQDESV (reference sequence). The CDR3 loop spans 15 amino acids.

This clonotype turned up a few times. V and J are TRBV15 and TRBJ2-5; D is perhaps TRBD2 (6 bases). This CDR3 has 16 amino acids. Germline assignment: CDR1 LNHNV and CDR2 YYDKDF (reference sequence). V was pared by 0 bases and J by 0 bases, with 11 bases between. CDR3 loop: CATSRDGRGDQETQYF. CDR3 sequence (DNA): TGTGCCACCAGCAGAGACGGGAGAGGAGACCAAGAGACCCAGTACTTC.

The chain joins TRBV25-1 to TRBJ2-7; maybe TRBD2 (5 bases). V was cut by 4 bases and J by 5 bases, with 12 bases left in between. The CDR3 runs 13 residues. Germline CDR1 and CDR2: MGHDK and SYGVNS. The chain's CDR3 is CASSASWGDEQYV. In DNA, the CDR3 is TGTGCCAGCAGTGCTTCCTGGGGAGACGAGCAGTACGTC.

This clonotype was recorded once. The rearrangement uses TRBV3-1 and TRBJ2-5; the match to TRBD2 covers 10 bases. J gave up 2 bases and V 3 bases, and 6 bases lay outside the gene matches. Germline V lookup: CDR1 LGHDT, CDR2 YNNKEL (reference sequence). The length of the CDR3 is 16 residues. CDR3 in amino acids: CASSQVLAGGQETQYF. Here the CDR3 DNA reads TGTGCCAGCAGCCAGGTTTTAGCGGGAGGACAAGAGACCCAGTACTTC.

This clonotype showed up just a few times. The chain employs TRBV5-1 and TRBJ2-7, with 12 bases lining up with TRBD2. The CDR3 totals 15 residues. V lost 4 bases, J lost 5 bases, and 7 bases stayed unmatched. Germline V gene lookup returns CDR1 SGHRS and CDR2 YFSETQ. CDR3 nucleotides: TGCGCCAGCAGCGCTCTAGCGGGGGGGCCCCACGAGCAGTACTTC. Translation: CASSALAGGPHEQYF. Complete variable domain (other parts from reference TRBV5-1 and TRBJ2-7): KAGVTQTPRYLIKTRGQQVTLSCSPISGHRSVSWYQQTPGQGLQFLFEYFSETQRNKGNFPGRFSGRQFSNSRSEMNVSTLELGDSALYLCASSALAGGPHEQYFGPGTRLTVT.